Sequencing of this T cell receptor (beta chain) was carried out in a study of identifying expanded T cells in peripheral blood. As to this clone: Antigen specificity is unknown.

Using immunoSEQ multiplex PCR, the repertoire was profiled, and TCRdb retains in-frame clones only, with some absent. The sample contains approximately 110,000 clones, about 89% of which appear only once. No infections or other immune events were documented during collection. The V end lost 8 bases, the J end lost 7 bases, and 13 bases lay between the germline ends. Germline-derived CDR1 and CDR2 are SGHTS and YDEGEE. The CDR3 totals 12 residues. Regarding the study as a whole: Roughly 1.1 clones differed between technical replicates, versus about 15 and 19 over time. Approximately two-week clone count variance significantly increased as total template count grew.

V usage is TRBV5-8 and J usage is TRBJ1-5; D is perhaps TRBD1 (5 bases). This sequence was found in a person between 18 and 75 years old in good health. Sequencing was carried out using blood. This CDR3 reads CASQGHNQPQHF. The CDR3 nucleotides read TGTGCCAGTCAGGGCCACAACCAGCCCCAGCATTTT.